This paragraph reports one TCR beta chain. Its target is not known. This sample was taken from a study of early T cells in non-severe SARS-CoV-2 infection. Study-wide context: Bulk RNA taken from unsorted whole blood was sequenced, leaving chains unpaired. Study-level points and caveats: Matching results from VDJdb favored anti-spike CD8 responses, leaving private and CD4 specificities undetected.

CDR1 and CDR2 (germline): LNHDA, SQIVND (reference sequence). Germline trimming cut 6 bases from V and 5 bases from J; bases unmatched to any gene: 4. The CDR3 runs 13 residues. The TCR library protocol attached unique molecular identifiers to the individual cDNA molecules. From the 5' RACE reads, TCRdb called clonotypes with MiXCR, one entry per CDR3 protein. The sample carries tens of thousands of distinct CDR3 sequences, roughly 18% recorded once. The sequenced sample was whole blood, obtained at baseline. This sequence was found in an adult who was a healthcare worker with PCR-confirmed SARS-CoV-2 infection or an uninfected control (not recorded which). The genes are TRBV19 and TRBJ1-1; the match to TRBD1 covers 9 bases. CDR3 coding DNA: TGTGCCAGTAGAAGGACAGGGGTAACTGAAGCTTTCTTT. This encodes CASRRTGVTEAFF.